This T cell receptor (beta chain) was documented in a study of identical twins. TCRdb processed the 5' RACE reads anew with MiXCR; each CDR3 protein has one entry. The sample contains roughly 470,000 distinct CDR3 sequences, 14% of which appear only once. This CDR3 has 17 amino acids. The germline V gene has CDR1 MNHNS and CDR2 SASEGT. V dropped 6 bases and J dropped 2 bases, with 20 bases sitting between them. Healthy Caucasians provided all donations. These same records also appear under a second study, on yellow fever vaccine responses in identical twins.

The chain couples TRBV6-1 to TRBJ1-5, with D maybe TRBD1 (6 bases). The receptor was isolated from a woman aged 18-35 years in good health. The sample taken for sequencing was CD4+ T cells sorted from blood. CDR3 bases: TGTGCCAGCAGCCCGAAAGTCCTCAGGGGTGGCAATCAGCCCCAGCATTTT. Amino acids: CASSPKVLRGGNQPQHF.